This TCR beta chain was sequenced for a study of cytomegalovirus exposure and HLA in healthy donors. With V trimmed by 2 bases and J by 6 bases, 6 bases remained unmatched. The germline gives CDR1 MNHEY, CDR2 SVGAGI. The CDR3 is 15 amino acids. Study outcomes and limitations: It was only CMV serostatus that was available as immune exposure information. Later analysis found that TCR beta chains associated with HLA were more clonally expanded than other, equally common chains.

Remarks on this clone: Its specificity is not known.

Researchers ran the PCR with 60 Vbeta and 13 Jbeta primers. How the authors handled the data: Later, tens of millions of unique TCR beta chains were counted in an analysis, and about 10 million of them were shared. Only in-frame clones appear in the TCRdb table, and some are missing; sequencing was by immunoSEQ multiplex PCR. Clone size and the V and J calls come from that table; the DNA yielded D and trimming. The sample records approximately 210,000 clones, 75% to 80% being singletons. The sample comprised PBMCs. This receptor was taken from a male donor in good health and CMV-seronegative. The rearrangement joins TRBV6-5 to TRBJ2-3; 9 positions agree with TRBD2. CDR3 sequence reads: CASSYRRGGQDTQYF. The CDR3 DNA follows: TGTGCCAGCAGTTACCGGCGGGGGGGCCAGGATACGCAGTATTTT.